This entry features one T cell receptor beta chain sequence. As processed by the authors: From reference gene primer amplification, estimates of nucleated cell counts were derived. Assay: immunoSEQ multiplex PCR; the TCRdb copy retains only in-frame clones and omits some. For V, J and clone size, that table is used; D and trimming come from the DNA. Among hundreds of thousands of clones, 80% to 90% were seen once, and the ten largest hold around 1.1%. This sample was included in a study of blood T cell repertoires in COVID-19. Study-level information: Collection of acute and convalescent COVID-19 samples took place in the United States, Italy and Spain.

The CDR3 has 17 residues. CDR1 SEHNR and CDR2 FQNEAQ come from the germline V gene (reference sequence). Trimming removed 4 bases from V and 1 base from J; junction bases left unmatched: 5. Participants' reported clinical history set cohort assignment. Among Cohort 3 donors, those recovered had two negative PCRs, clearance, or symptom resolution. This TCR derives from a young man who had recovered from COVID-19. This rearrangement joins TRBV7-9 to TRBJ1-6; TRBD1 matches 9 bases. Input material: PBMCs or T cells enriched from blood (not recorded which). The CDR3 sequence is CASSSDRGRSYNSPLHF. CDR3 nucleotide sequence: TGTGCCAGCAGCTCCGACAGGGGGAGATCCTATAATTCACCCCTCCACTTT.